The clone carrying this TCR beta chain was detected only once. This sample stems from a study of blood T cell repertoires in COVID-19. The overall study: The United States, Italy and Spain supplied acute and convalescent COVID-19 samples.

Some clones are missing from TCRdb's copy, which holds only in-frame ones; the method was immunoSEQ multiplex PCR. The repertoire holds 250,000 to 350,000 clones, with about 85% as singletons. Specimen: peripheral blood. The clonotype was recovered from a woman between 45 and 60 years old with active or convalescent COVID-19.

The CDR3 spells CASLGLAGGGGETQYF. CDR3 in DNA: TGTGCCAGCCTGGGACTAGCGGGAGGGGGGGGAGAGACCCAGTACTTC. The rearrangement joins TRBV2 to TRBJ2-5; 16 bases fit TRBD2. CDR1 SNHLY and CDR2 FYNNEI come from the germline V gene. The V segment lost 8 bases and the J segment 4 bases; nucleotides outside the gene matches: 7. The CDR3 is made up of 16 amino acids.